This T cell receptor (beta chain) was found in a study of blood T cell repertoires in COVID-19. The data were produced by immunoSEQ multiplex PCR, yet TCRdb's version contains in-frame clones alone and is incomplete. This table holds fewer than 300,000 clones, 88% found once. Participant age was 18 to 89 years, and participants resided in roughly 24 US areas. This clone has a single count. The germline gives CDR1 KGHSH, CDR2 LQKENI. V lost 5 bases, J lost 5 bases, and 5 bases stayed unmatched. This CDR3 contains 15 residues. The receptor was derived from a woman between 35 and 50 years old with acute COVID-19. The gene calls are TRBV18 and TRBJ1-6; 8 bases are a match to TRBD1. The material sequenced was PBMCs or T cells enriched from blood (not recorded which). CDR3 residues: CASSSRTGNNSPLHF. As DNA, the CDR3 is TGTGCCAGCTCATCCCGGACAGGGAATAATTCACCCCTCCACTTT. The entire variable domain, with the rest obtained from reference TRBV18 and TRBJ1-6, is as follows: NAGVMQNPRHLVRRRGQEARLRCSPMKGHSHVYWYRQLPEEGLKFMVYLQKENIIDESGMPKERFSAEFPKEGPSILRIQQVVRGDSAAYFCASSSRTGNNSPLHFGNGTRLTVT.